These 3 T cell receptor beta chains were sequenced from one sample in a study of OX40 agonist ivuxolimab in advanced cancers. Generated by immunoSEQ multiplex PCR, the TCRdb table keeps only in-frame clones and is missing some. This sample has about 40,000 clones, with approximately 83% found just once. Source: CD4+ or CD8+ T cells sorted from blood, taken in a trial of the OX40 agonist ivuxolimab. These receptors were collected from an adult with an advanced solid tumor such as melanoma, head and neck, liver or kidney cancer.

The rearrangement joins TRBV28 to TRBJ2-3; possibly TRBD1 for D (5 bases). The CDR3 covers 13 residues. The germline CDR1 and CDR2 sequences are MDHEN and SYDVKM. V lost 3 bases, J lost 5 bases, and 9 bases lay in between. CDR3 protein: CASSFRRGDTQYF. DNA for the CDR3: TGTGCCAGCAGTTTTAGAAGGGGAGATACGCAGTATTTT.

This chain joins TRBV27 and TRBJ2-7; 7 nucleotides align to TRBD1. The CDR3 runs to 13 residues. Germline CDR1 MNHEY, CDR2 SMNVEV (reference sequence). V trimming: 5 bases; J trimming: 5 bases; junction bases outside the gene matches: 6. CDR3 in DNA: TGTGCCAGCAGTACCCAGGGACAGCACGAGCAGTACTTC. Protein sequence: CASSTQGQHEQYF.

The J gene is TRBJ1-5, the V gene TRBV5-1; weak D call: TRBD1 (5 bases). Trimming took off 4 bases at V and 3 bases at J, with 11 bases between the two ends. CDR1 is SGHRS and CDR2 is YFSETQ in the germline V gene. CDR3 length equals 14 residues. The CDR3 loop is CASSMGLPNQPQHF. The CDR3 coding sequence is TGCGCCAGCAGCATGGGACTGCCCAATCAGCCCCAGCATTTT.